Listed below are T cell receptor beta chains from one sample, sequenced in a study of response to subunit inactivated influenza vaccine. TCRdb re-called the RT-PCR reads through MiXCR, storing one row per CDR3 protein. The sample contains approximately 480,000 distinct CDR3 sequences, approximately 9.9% of which appear only once. This specimen was PBMCs from blood, taken 45 days after vaccination. The source is a man in his fifties or sixties who received an inactivated influenza vaccine. CDR3s include the opening cysteine and the closing phenylalanine or tryptophan. D genes are given only for firm matches. Some rows mark clone size as missing; the rest say once, few, many or name a class of expanded clone.

D: NA
size: NA
J: TRBJ2-1
V: TRBV3-1
DNA: TGTGCCAGCAGCCAAGATGTTTCATTCCAGGGGAATGAGCAGTTCTTC
CDR3: CASSQDVSFQGNEQFF

D: NA
size: NA
J: TRBJ2-2
V: TRBV30
DNA: TGTGCCTGGAGGTCGACGGGAGTTGTCACCGGGGAGCTGTTTTTT
CDR3: CAWRSTGVVTGELFF

D: NA
size: many
J: TRBJ2-2
V: TRBV6-1
DNA: TGTGCCAGCAAGCGTGGGGCCAGTCGAACCGGGGAGCTGTTTTTT
CDR3: CASKRGASRTGELFF

D: TRBD1
size: few
J: TRBJ2-5
V: TRBV7-6
DNA: TGTGCCAGCAGCTCCTTAGGGGCCGGGACAGCTGCGGGGACCCAGTACTTC
CDR3: CASSSLGAGTAAGTQYF

D: TRBD1
size: few
J: TRBJ1-2
V: TRBV29-1
DNA: TGCAGCGTGTCAGGGGGCCGAGACTATGGCTACACCTTC
CDR3: CSVSGGRDYGYTF

D: TRBD1
size: many
J: TRBJ2-7
V: TRBV12-3/TRBV12-4
DNA: TGTGCCAGCACCCCGGGACAGGGCTCCTACGAGCAGTACTTC
CDR3: CASTPGQGSYEQYF

D: TRBD1
size: few
J: TRBJ2-7
V: TRBV7-2
DNA: TGTGCCAGCAGCCGGGGACAGCTAGACTACGAGCAGTACTTC
CDR3: CASSRGQLDYEQYF

D: TRBD1
size: few
J: TRBJ2-7
V: TRBV7-9
DNA: TGTGCCAGCAGCTTGGGAAAGGACAGGGATAGGGACGAGCAGTACTTC
CDR3: CASSLGKDRDRDEQYF

D: TRBD1
size: NA
J: TRBJ2-3
V: TRBV20-1
DNA: TGCAGTGCTAGTTCCGGGACAGGGGTCACAGATACGCAGTATTTT
CDR3: CSASSGTGVTDTQYF

D: TRBD1
size: few
J: TRBJ1-4
V: TRBV7-6
DNA: TGTGCCAGCAGCTTAGCGTGGGACAGAGGTGCAACTAATGAAAAACTGTTTTTT
CDR3: CASSLAWDRGATNEKLFF

D: NA
size: NA
J: TRBJ2-7
V: TRBV12-3/TRBV12-4
DNA: TGTGCCAGCAGTTTTAGGGGACTGGCGTCTGGTGAGCAGTACTTC
CDR3: CASSFRGLASGEQYF

D: TRBD1
size: few
J: TRBJ2-7
V: TRBV29-1
DNA: TGCAGCGTTCGTCAGGGGGAAAACCCCTACGAGCAGTACTTC
CDR3: CSVRQGENPYEQYF

D: TRBD1
size: NA
J: TRBJ2-5
V: TRBV7-7
DNA: TGTGCTAGCAGCGCCGACAGGGCCAGGCAGACCCAGTACTTC
CDR3: CASSADRARQTQYF

D: NA
size: few
J: TRBJ2-1
V: TRBV4-2
DNA: TGTGCCAGCAGCCAAACCCCCGCTCCCTACAATGAGCAGTTCTTC
CDR3: CASSQTPAPYNEQFF

D: NA
size: NA
J: TRBJ2-1
V: TRBV7-2
DNA: TGTGCCAGCAGCACCCCGGGAGATGAGCAGTTCTTC
CDR3: CASSTPGDEQFF

D: NA
size: NA
J: TRBJ2-7
V: TRBV29-1
DNA: TGCAGAGTCTTGGACAGCAAGAACGTTGAGCAGTACTTC
CDR3: CRVLDSKNVEQYF

D: TRBD1
size: once
J: TRBJ2-5
V: TRBV5-4
DNA: TGTGCCAGCAGCTTGGTGACAGGGGGGAAAGAGACCCAGTACTTC
CDR3: CASSLVTGGKETQYF

D: NA
size: many
J: TRBJ2-1
V: TRBV7-8
DNA: TGTGCCAGCCTGGAAGGACCTCTAAATGAGCAGTTCTTC
CDR3: CASLEGPLNEQFF

D: NA
size: few
J: TRBJ1-5
V: TRBV27
DNA: TGTGCCAGCAGGAACGTAGGAGATCCTAGCAATCAGCCCCAGCATTTT
CDR3: CASRNVGDPSNQPQHF

D: TRBD1
size: NA
J: TRBJ2-3
V: TRBV3-1
DNA: TGTGCCAGCAGCCCCCGGGACAGGCAGGATACGCAGTATTTT
CDR3: CASSPRDRQDTQYF

D: NA
size: few
J: TRBJ2-3
V: TRBV12-3/TRBV12-4
DNA: TGTGCCAGCTGGGGGATCCAAGATACGCAGTATTTT
CDR3: CASWGIQDTQYF

D: NA
size: many
J: TRBJ1-1
V: TRBV12-3/TRBV12-4
DNA: TGTGCCAGCAGTTTACGTGGGGATATGAACACTGAAGCTTTCTTT
CDR3: CASSLRGDMNTEAFF

D: NA
size: few
J: TRBJ1-5
V: TRBV5-1
DNA: TGCGCCAGCAGCTTGTTTCAGCTCCAGCATTTT
CDR3: CASSLFQLQHF

D: TRBD1
size: NA
J: TRBJ2-5
V: TRBV6-2/TRBV6-3
DNA: TGTGCCAGCAGTTACGGTAGGGGGCAGCCCGGCGCCCTTCAAGAGACCCAGTACTTC
CDR3: CASSYGRGQPGALQETQYF

D: TRBD1
size: NA
J: TRBJ1-5
V: TRBV7-8
DNA: TGTGCCAGCAGCCTGGGACAGGGGGGAATAAGCAATCAGCCCCAGCATTTT
CDR3: CASSLGQGGISNQPQHF